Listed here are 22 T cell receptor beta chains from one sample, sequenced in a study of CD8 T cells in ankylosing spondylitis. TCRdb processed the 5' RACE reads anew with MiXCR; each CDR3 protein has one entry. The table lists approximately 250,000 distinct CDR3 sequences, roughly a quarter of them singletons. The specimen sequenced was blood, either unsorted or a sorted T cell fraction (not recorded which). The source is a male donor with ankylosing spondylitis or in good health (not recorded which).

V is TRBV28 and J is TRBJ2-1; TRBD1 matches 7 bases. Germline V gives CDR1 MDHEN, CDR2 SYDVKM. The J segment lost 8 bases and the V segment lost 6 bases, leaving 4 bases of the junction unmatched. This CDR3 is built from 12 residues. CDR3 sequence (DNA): TGTGCCAGCAGCGAGCAGGGGGATGAGCAGTTCTTC. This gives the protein CASSEQGDEQFF.

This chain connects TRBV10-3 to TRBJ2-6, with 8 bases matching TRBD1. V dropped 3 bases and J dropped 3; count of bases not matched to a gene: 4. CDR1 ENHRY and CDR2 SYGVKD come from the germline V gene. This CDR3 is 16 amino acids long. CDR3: CAISEGQGNGANVLTF. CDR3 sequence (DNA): TGTGCCATCAGTGAAGGACAGGGTAATGGGGCCAACGTCCTGACTTTC.

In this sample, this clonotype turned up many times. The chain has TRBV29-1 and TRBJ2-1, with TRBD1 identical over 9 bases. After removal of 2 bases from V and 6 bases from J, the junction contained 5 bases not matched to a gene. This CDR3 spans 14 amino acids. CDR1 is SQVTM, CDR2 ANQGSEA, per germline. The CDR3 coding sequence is TGCAGCGTTGAAAGGACAGGGGTGGCCAATGAGCAGTTCTTC. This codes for CSVERTGVANEQFF.

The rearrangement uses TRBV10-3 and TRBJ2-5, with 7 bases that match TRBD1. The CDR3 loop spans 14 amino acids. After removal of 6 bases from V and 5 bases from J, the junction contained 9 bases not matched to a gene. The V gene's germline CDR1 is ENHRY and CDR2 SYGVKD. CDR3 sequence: CAIRRQGGGETQYF. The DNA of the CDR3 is TGTGCCATCAGGCGACAGGGCGGTGGGGAGACCCAGTACTTC.

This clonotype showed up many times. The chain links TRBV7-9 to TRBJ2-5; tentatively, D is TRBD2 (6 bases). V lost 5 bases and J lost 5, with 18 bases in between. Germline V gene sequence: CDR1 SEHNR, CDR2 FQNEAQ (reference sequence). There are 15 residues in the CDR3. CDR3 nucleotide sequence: TGTGCCAGCAGCCCTACAAGACTAGGGGAGGAGACCCAGTACTTC. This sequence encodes CASSPTRLGEETQYF.

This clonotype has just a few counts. CDR3 region: CASRPVDRNYGYTF. The CDR3 DNA reads TGTGCCAGCAGACCCGTCGACCGCAACTATGGCTACACCTTC. The chain combines TRBV12-3 or TRBV12-4 with TRBJ1-2, with no clear D. Trimming left V 6 bases short and J 2 bases short, with 13 bases between. The CDR3 totals 14 residues.

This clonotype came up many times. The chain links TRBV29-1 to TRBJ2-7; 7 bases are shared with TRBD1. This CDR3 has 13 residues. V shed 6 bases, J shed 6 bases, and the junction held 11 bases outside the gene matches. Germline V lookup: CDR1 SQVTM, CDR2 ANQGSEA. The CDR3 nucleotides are TGCAGCGTCCAGGACAGGCCGCTGTTCGAGCAGTACTTC. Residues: CSVQDRPLFEQYF.

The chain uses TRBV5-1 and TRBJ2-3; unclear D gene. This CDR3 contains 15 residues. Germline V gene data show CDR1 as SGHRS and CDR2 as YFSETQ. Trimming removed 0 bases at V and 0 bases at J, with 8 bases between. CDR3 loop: CASSLDPPSTDTQYF. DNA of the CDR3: TGCGCCAGCAGCTTGGATCCACCTAGCACAGATACGCAGTATTTT.

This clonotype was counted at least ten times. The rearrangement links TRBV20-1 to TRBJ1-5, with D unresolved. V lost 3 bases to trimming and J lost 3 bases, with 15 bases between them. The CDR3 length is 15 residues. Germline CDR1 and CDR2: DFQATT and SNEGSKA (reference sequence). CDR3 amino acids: CSASDLGDINQPQHF. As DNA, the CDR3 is TGCAGTGCTAGTGACCTCGGCGACATCAATCAGCCCCAGCATTTT.

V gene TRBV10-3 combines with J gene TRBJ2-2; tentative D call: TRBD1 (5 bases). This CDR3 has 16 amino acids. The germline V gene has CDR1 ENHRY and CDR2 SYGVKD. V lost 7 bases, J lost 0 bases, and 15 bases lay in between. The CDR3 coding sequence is TGTGCCATCAATCCCAGGGAAATATCGAACACCGGGGAGCTGTTTTTT. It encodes CAINPREISNTGELFF.

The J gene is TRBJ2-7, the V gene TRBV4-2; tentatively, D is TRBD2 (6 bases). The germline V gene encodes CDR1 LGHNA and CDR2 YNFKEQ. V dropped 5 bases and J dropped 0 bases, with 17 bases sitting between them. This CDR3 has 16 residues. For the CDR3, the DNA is TGTGCCAGCAGCGGGTTACTAGCCCGGAGCTCCTACGAGCAGTACTTC. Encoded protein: CASSGLLARSSYEQYF.

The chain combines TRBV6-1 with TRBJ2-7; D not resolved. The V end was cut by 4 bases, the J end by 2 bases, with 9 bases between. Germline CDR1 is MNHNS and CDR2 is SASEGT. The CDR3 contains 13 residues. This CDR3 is CASSVAPPYEQYF. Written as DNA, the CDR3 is TGTGCCAGCAGTGTTGCGCCCCCCTACGAGCAGTACTTC.

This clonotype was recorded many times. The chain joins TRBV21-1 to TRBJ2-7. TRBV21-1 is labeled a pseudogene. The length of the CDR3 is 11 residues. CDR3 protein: CASSVRYEQYF. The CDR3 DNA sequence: TGTGCCAGCAGCGTCCGCTACGAGCAGTACTTC.

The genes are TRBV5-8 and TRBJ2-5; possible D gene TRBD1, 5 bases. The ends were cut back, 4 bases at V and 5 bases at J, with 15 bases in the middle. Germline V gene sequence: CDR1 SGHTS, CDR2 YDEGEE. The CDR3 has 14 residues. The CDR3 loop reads CASSKAGMVETQYF. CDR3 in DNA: TGTGCCAGCAGCAAGGCAGGGATGGTGGAGACCCAGTACTTC.

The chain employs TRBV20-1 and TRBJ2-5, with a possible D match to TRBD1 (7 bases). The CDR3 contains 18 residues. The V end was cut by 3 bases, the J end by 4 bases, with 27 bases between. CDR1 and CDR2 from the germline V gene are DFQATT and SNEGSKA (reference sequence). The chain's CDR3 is CSARMVAGGGGGRETQYF. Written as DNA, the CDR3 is TGCAGTGCTAGGATGGTTGCAGGGGGAGGAGGGGGTCGAGAGACCCAGTACTTC.

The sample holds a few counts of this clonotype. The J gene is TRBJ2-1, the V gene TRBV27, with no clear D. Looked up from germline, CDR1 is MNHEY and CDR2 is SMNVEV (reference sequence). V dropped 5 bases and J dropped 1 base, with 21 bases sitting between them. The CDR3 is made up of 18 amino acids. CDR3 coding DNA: TGTGCCAGCAGTCCGTCCCCCACCCCAGGAGCATCCTACAATGAGCAGTTCTTC. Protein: CASSPSPTPGASYNEQFF.

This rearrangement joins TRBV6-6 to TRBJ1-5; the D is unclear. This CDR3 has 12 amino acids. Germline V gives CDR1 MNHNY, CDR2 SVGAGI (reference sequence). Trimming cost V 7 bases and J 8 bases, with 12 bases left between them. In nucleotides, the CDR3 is TGTGCCAGCACGGAGCGACCAGAGCCCCAGCATTTT. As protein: CASTERPEPQHF.

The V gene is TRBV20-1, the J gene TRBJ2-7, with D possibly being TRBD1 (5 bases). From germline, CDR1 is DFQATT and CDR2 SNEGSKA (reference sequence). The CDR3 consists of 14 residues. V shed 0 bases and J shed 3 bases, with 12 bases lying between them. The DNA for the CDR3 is TGCAGTGCTAGAGATCGCCGGCAGGGCTACGAGCAGTACTTC. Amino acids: CSARDRRQGYEQYF.

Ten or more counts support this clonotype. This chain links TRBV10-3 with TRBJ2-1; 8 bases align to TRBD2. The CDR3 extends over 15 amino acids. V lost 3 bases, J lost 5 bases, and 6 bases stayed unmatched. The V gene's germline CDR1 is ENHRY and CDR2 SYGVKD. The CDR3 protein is CAISEVSGENNEQFF. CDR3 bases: TGTGCCATCAGTGAAGTTAGCGGGGAGAACAATGAGCAGTTCTTC.

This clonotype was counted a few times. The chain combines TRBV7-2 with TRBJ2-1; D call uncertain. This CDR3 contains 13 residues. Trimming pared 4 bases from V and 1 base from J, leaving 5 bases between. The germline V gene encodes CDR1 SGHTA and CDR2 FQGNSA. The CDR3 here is CASSSRSYNEQFF. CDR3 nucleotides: TGTGCCAGCAGCTCTAGGTCCTACAATGAGCAGTTCTTC.

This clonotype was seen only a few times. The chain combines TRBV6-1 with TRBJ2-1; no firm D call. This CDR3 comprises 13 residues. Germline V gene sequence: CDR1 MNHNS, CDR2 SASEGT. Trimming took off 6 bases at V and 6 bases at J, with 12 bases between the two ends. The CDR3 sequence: CASRAVVGNEQFF. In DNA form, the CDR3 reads TGTGCCAGCAGGGCAGTAGTTGGCAATGAGCAGTTCTTC.

As DNA, the CDR3 is TGTGCCAGCAGTGAAGGGAGGACAGGGAGAAGCAATCAGCCCCAGCATTTT. Translated: CASSEGRTGRSNQPQHF. J is TRBJ1-5 and V is TRBV6-1, with 8 bases matching TRBD1. In germline, CDR1 is MNHNS, CDR2 SASEGT. This CDR3 is 17 amino acids long. The ends lost 1 base at V and 1 base at J; junction bases unmatched: 6.